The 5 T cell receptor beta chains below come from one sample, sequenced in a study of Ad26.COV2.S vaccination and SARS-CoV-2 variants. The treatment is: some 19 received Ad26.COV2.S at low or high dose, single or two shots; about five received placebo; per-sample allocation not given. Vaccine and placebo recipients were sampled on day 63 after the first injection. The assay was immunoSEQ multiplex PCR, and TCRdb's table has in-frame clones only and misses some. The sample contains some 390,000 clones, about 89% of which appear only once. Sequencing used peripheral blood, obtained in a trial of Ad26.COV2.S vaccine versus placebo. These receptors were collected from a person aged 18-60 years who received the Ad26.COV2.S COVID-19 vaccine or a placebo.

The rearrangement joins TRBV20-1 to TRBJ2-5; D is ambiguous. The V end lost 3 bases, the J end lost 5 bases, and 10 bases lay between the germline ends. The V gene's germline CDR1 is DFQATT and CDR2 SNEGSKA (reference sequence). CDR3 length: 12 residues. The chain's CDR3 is CSASLPSETQYF. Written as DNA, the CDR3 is TGCAGTGCTAGTTTACCGTCGGAGACCCAGTACTTC.

In DNA form, the CDR3 reads TGTGCCATCTCCCAGGGCTTGGGCTACGAGCAGTACTTC. It codes for CAISQGLGYEQYF. The chain combines TRBV10-3 with TRBJ2-7; D may be TRBD1 (5 bases). From germline, CDR1 is ENHRY and CDR2 SYGVKD. V lost 8 bases to trimming and J lost 3 bases, with 14 bases between them. The CDR3 consists of 13 residues.

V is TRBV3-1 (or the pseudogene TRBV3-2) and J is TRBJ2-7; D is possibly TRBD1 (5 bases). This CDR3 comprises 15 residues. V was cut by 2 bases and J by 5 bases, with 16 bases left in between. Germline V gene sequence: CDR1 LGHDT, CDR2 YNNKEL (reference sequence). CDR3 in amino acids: CASSQWREARDEQYF. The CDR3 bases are TGTGCCAGCAGCCAATGGCGTGAGGCCAGGGACGAGCAGTACTTC.

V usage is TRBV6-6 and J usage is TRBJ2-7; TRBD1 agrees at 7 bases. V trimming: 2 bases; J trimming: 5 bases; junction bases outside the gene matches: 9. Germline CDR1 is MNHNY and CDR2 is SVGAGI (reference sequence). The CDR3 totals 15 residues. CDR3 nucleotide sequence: TGTGCCAGCAGTTACGAGGGGGCCCTCGGGGACGAGCAGTACTTC. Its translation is CASSYEGALGDEQYF.

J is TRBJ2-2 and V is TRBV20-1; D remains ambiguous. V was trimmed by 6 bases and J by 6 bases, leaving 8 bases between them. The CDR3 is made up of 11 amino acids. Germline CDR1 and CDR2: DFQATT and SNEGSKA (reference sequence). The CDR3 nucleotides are TGCAGTGCCCTCGGATCCGGGGAGCTGTTTTTT. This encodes CSALGSGELFF.